The T cell receptor (beta chain) under discussion was sequenced for a study of Graves' ophthalmopathy and Graves' hyperthyroidism. Background on the study: In this cohort's terms, stable hyperthyroidism meant no ophthalmopathy by 18 months of follow-up.

Newly diagnosed, the hyperthyroidism patients had under 2 months' duration and were aged 18 to 65. Notes on this clonotype: Its antigen is as yet unknown.

RNA transcripts were the template, and TCR beta CDR3 regions were amplified from them. An initial RT-PCR round employing HTBI primers preceded a second-round multiplex PCR. TCRdb redid the calling of the multiplex PCR reads with MiXCR, one entry per CDR3 protein. This table has about 590,000 distinct CDR3 sequences, 35% to 45% appearing once. General study findings and limits: The blood repertoire also included most expanded thyroid clonotypes above 0.001 frequency.

Sample: peripheral blood or thyroid tissue (not recorded which). This receptor was obtained from an adult man with Graves' hyperthyroidism.

CDR3: CASIGTSGEGKYF. The CDR3, as DNA: TGTGCCAGTATCGGGACTAGCGGGGAAGGGAAGTACTTC. The rearrangement joins TRBV19 to TRBJ2-5; 13 nucleotides align to TRBD2. Per the germline V gene, CDR1 is LNHDA and CDR2 is SQIVND (reference sequence). The CDR3 is 13 residues long. The J segment lost 12 bases and the V segment lost 7 bases, leaving 8 bases of the junction unmatched.